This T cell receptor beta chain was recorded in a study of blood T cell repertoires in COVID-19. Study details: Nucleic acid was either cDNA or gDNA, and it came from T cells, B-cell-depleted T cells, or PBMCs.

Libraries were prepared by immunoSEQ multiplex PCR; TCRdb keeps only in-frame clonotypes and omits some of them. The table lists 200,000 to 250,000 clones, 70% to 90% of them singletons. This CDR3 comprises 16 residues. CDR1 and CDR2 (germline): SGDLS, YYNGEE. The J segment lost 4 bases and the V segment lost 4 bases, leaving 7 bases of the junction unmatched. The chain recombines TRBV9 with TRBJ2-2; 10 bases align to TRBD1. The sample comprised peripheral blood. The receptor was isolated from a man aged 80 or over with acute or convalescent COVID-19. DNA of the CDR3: TGTGCCAGCAGCAATCGACAGGGGGCGGGCACCGGGGAGCTGTTTTTT. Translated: CASSNRQGAGTGELFF.